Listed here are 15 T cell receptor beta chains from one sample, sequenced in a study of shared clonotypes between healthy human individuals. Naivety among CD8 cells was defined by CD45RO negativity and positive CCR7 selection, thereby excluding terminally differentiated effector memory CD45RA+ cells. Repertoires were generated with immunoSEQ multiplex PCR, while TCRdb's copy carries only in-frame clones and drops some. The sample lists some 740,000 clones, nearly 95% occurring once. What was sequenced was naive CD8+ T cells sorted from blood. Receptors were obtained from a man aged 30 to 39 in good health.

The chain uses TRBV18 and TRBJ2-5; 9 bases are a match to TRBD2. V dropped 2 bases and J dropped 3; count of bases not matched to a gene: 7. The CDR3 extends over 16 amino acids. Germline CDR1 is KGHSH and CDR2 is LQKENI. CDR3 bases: TGTGCCAGCTCACCAGGGGTTAGCGGGAGTGAAGAGACCCAGTACTTC. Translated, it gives CASSPGVSGSEETQYF.

CDR3 coding DNA: TGTGCCAGCAGCTTAGTGGACAGGGGTGCCGGGGAGCTGTTTTTT. It codes for CASSLVDRGAGELFF. This chain uses TRBV7-2 with TRBJ2-2, with 9 positions matching TRBD1. The germline V gene encodes CDR1 SGHTA and CDR2 FQGNSA. V shed 1 base and J 6 bases; nucleotides not matched to a gene: 3. This CDR3 is 15 amino acids long. Supplemented by reference TRBV7-2 and TRBJ2-2, the full variable domain reads GAGVSQSPSNKVTEKGKDVELRCDPISGHTALYWYRQSLGQGLEFLIYFQGNSAPDKSGLPSDRFSAERTGGSVSTLTIQRTQQEDSAVYLCASSLVDRGAGELFFGEGSRLTVL.

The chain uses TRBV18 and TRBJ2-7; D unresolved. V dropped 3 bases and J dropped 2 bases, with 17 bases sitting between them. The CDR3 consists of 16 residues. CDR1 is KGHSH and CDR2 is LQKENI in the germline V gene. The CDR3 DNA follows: TGTGCCAGCTCACCCCCCCCGTTGCCCACCCCCTACGAGCAGTACTTC. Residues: CASSPPPLPTPYEQYF.

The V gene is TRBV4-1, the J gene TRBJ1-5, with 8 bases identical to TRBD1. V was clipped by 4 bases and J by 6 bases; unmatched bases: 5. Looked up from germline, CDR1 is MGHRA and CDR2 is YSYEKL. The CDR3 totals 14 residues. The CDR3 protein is CASSLDRGSQPQHF. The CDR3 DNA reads TGCGCCAGCAGCCTAGACAGGGGCTCTCAGCCCCAGCATTTT.

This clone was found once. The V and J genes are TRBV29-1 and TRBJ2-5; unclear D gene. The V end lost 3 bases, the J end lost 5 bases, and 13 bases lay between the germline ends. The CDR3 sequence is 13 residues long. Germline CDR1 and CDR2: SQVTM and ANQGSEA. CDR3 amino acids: CSVEWIWRETQYF. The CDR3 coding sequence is TGCAGCGTTGAGTGGATTTGGCGGGAGACCCAGTACTTC. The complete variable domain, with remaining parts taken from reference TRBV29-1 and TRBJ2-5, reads SAVISQKPSRDICQRGTSLTIQCQVDSQVTMMFWYRQQPGQSLTLIATANQGSEATYESGFVIDKFPISRPNLTFSTLTVSNMSPEDSSIYLCSVEWIWRETQYFGPGTRLLVL.

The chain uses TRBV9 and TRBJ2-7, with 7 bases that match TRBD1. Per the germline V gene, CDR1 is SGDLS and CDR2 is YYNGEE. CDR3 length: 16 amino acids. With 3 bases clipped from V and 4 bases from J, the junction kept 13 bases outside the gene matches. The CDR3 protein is CASSAPGTDGSYEQYF. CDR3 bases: TGTGCCAGCAGCGCTCCAGGGACAGACGGATCTTACGAGCAGTACTTC.

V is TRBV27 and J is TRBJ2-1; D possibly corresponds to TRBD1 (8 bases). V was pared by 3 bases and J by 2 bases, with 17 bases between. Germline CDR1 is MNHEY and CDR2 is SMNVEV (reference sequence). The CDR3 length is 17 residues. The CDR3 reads CASSFTGGDDAYNEQFF. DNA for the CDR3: TGTGCCAGCAGTTTTACAGGGGGGGACGACGCCTACAATGAGCAGTTCTTC.

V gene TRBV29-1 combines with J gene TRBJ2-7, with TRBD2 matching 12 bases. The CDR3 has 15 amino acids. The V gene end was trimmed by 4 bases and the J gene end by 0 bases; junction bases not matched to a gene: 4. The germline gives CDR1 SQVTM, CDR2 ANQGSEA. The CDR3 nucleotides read TGCAGCGTTGCGGAACTAGCGGGAGGCTCCTACGAGCAGTACTTC. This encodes CSVAELAGGSYEQYF.

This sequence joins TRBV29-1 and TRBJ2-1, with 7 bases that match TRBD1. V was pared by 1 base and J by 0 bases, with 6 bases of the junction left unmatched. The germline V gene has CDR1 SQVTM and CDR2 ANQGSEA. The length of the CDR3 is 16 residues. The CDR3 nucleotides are TGCAGCGTTGAAGGGACAGGAGGAAGCTCCTACAATGAGCAGTTCTTC. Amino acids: CSVEGTGGSSYNEQFF.

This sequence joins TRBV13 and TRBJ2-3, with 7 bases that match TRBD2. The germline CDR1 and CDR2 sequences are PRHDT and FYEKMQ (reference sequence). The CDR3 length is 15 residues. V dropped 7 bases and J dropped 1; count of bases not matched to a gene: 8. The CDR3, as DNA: TGTGCCAGCACAGCCAGCGGGGACGGCACAGATACGCAGTATTTT. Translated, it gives CASTASGDGTDTQYF.

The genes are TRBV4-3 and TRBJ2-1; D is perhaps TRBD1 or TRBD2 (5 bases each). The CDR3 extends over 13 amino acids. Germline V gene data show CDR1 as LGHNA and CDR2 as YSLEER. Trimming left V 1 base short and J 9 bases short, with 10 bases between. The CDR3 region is CASSQVGAPEQFF. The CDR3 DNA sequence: TGCGCCAGCAGCCAAGTCGGGGCGCCTGAGCAGTTCTTC.

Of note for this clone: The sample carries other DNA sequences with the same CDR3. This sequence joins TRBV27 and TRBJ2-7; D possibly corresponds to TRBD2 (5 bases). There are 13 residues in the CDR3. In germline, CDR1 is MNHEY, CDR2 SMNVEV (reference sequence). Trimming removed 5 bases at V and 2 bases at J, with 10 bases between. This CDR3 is CASSPGVTYEQYF. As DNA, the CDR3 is TGTGCCAGCAGTCCCGGGGTTACCTACGAGCAGTACTTC.

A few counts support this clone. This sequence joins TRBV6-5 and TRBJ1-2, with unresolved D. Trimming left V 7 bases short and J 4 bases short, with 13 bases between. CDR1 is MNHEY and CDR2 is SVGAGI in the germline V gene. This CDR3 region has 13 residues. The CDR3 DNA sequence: TGTGCCAGCACGAGCCTATGGGGCTATGGCTACACCTTC. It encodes CASTSLWGYGYTF.

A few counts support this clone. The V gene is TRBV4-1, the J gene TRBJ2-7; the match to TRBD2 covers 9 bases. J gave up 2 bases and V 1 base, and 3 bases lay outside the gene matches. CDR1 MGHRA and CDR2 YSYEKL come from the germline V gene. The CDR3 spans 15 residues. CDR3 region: CASSQGTSAAYEQYF. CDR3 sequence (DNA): TGCGCCAGCAGCCAAGGGACTAGCGCGGCCTACGAGCAGTACTTC.

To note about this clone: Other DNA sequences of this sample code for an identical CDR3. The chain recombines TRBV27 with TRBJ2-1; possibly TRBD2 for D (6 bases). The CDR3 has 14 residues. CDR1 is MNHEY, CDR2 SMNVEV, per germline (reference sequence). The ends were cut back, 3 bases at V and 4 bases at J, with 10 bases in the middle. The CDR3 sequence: CASSFGGEYNEQFF. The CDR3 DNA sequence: TGTGCCAGCAGTTTCGGAGGGGAATACAATGAGCAGTTCTTC.